What follows are 24 T cell receptor beta chains derived from one specimen sequenced in a study of graft-versus-host responses after intestinal transplantation. Here immunoSEQ multiplex PCR was the method, and the copy in TCRdb shows in-frame clones only, minus some. This table has some 40,000 clones, under 90% appearing once. Sequenced material: PBMCs, taken 260 to 280 days after transplant. All receptors derive from a human patient who received an intestinal transplant, so some T cells may come from the graft donor.

The chain joins TRBV11-2 to TRBJ1-3; D is perhaps TRBD1 (6 bases). Germline V gene data show CDR1 as SGHAT and CDR2 as FQNNGV. CDR3 size: 15 residues. V was cut by 4 bases and J by 5 bases, with 15 bases left in between. This CDR3 is CASSSLRGRRNTIYF. DNA of the CDR3: TGTGCCAGCAGCTCACTCAGGGGCAGGAGAAACACCATATATTTT.

This chain connects TRBV11-2 to TRBJ2-5; 9 nucleotides align to TRBD1. The CDR3 spans 14 residues. Germline values: CDR1 SGHAT, CDR2 FQNNGV. V shed 2 bases, J shed 4 bases, and the junction held 2 bases outside the gene matches. CDR3 in amino acids: CASSLMGQGETQYF. The DNA for the CDR3 is TGTGCCAGCAGCTTAATGGGACAGGGAGAGACCCAGTACTTC.

This clone was seen only once. This chain connects TRBV4-1 to TRBJ1-6; 7 positions match TRBD1. V was pared by 5 bases and J by 5 bases, with 3 bases of the junction left unmatched. The germline CDR1 and CDR2 sequences are MGHRA and YSYEKL. This CDR3 region has 14 residues. CDR3 region: CASSWGQNNSPLHF. In nucleotides, the CDR3 is TGCGCCAGCAGCTGGGGACAGAATAATTCACCCCTCCACTTT.

Here the CDR3 reads CASSFTGIGSTDTQYF. In nucleotides, the CDR3 is TGTGCCAGCAGCTTTACAGGGATCGGCTCGACAGATACGCAGTATTTT. The chain employs TRBV7-2 and TRBJ2-3, with D possibly TRBD1 on 6 matching bases. In germline, CDR1 is SGHTA, CDR2 FQGNSA. Trimming shortened V by 3 bases and J by 3 bases, and 16 bases separated the two germline ends. This CDR3 is built from 16 residues.

V gene TRBV5-1 combines with J gene TRBJ2-2; weak D call: TRBD1 (5 bases). The V and J ends lost 2 bases and 6 bases respectively, with 8 bases between them. CDR1 and CDR2 from the germline V gene are SGHRS and YFSETQ. This CDR3 is built from 13 residues. The CDR3 coding sequence is TGCGCCAGCAGCTTCTCAGGGCCCGGGGAGCTGTTTTTT. Its protein is CASSFSGPGELFF.

About this clone itself: The same CDR3 is also encoded by other DNA sequences in this sample. The CDR3 nucleotides read TGTGCCAGCAGCTCCTTTAGCGGGGGGGAAGGCACCGGGGAGCTGTTTTTT. Translating it yields CASSSFSGGEGTGELFF. The chain uses TRBV9 and TRBJ2-2, with TRBD2 matching over 11 bases. In germline, CDR1 is SGDLS, CDR2 YYNGEE. Unmatched junction bases numbered 9, after V lost 4 bases and J lost 4 bases. This CDR3 is 17 amino acids long.

V gene TRBV5-4 combines with J gene TRBJ1-2; TRBD1 matches at 7 bases. This CDR3 region has 16 residues. Germline CDR1 reads SGHNT; CDR2 reads YYREEE (reference sequence). Germline trimming cut 4 bases from V and 4 bases from J; bases unmatched to any gene: 13. CDR3 DNA sequence: TGTGCCAGCAGCAACTTGGGGACAGAAACCTCCTATGGCTACACCTTC. Amino acids: CASSNLGTETSYGYTF.

CDR3 nucleotides: TGTGCCAGCAGCCAACTCGGACTAGTCACAGATACGCAGTATTTT. Amino acids: CASSQLGLVTDTQYF. The rearrangement links TRBV14 to TRBJ2-3, with TRBD2 identical over 7 bases. The germline V gene has CDR1 SGHDN and CDR2 FVKESK. The CDR3 is made up of 15 amino acids. With 2 bases clipped from V and 2 bases from J, the junction kept 4 bases outside the gene matches.

The chain employs TRBV7-9 and TRBJ1-2; D gene unclear. Germline CDR1 is SEHNR and CDR2 is FQNEAQ (reference sequence). The CDR3 contains 14 residues. The V and J ends lost 4 bases and 0 bases respectively, with 9 bases between them. CDR3 protein: CASSSELANYGYTF. CDR3 bases: TGTGCCAGCAGCTCGGAACTAGCTAACTATGGCTACACCTTC. Variable domain in full (rest from reference TRBV7-9 and TRBJ1-2): DTGVSQNPRHKITKRGQNVTFRCDPISEHNRLYWYRQTLGQGPEFLTYFQNEAQLEKSRLLSDRFSAERPKGSFSTLEIQRTEQGDSAMYLCASSSELANYGYTFGSGTRLTVV.

The rearrangement uses TRBV6-5 and TRBJ2-1, with D possibly TRBD1 on 6 matching bases. The V end lost 5 bases, the J end lost 10 bases, and 21 bases lay between the germline ends. CDR1 is MNHEY and CDR2 is SVGAGI in the germline V gene. There are 15 residues in the CDR3. The CDR3 spells CASSMTGAESSEQFF. DNA for the CDR3: TGTGCCAGCAGTATGACAGGCGCCGAGAGTTCGGAGCAGTTCTTC.

The CDR3 protein is CATFLTYEQYF. The CDR3 region has the DNA TGTGCCACCTTTTTAACCTACGAGCAGTACTTC. The chain is built from TRBV5-3 and TRBJ2-7; D is unclear. TRBV5-3 is an ORF; its function is uncertain. There are 11 residues in the CDR3. V was pared by 9 bases and J by 2 bases, with 9 bases between.

This CDR3 is CALVGESYEQYF. The CDR3 region has the DNA TGTGCCTTAGTCGGGGAATCCTACGAGCAGTACTTC. The J gene is TRBJ2-7, the V gene TRBV30, with D tentatively TRBD2 (5 bases). Germline-derived CDR1 and CDR2 are GTSNPN and SVGIG (reference sequence). The CDR3 is 12 amino acids. Deletions cut 7 bases from V and 1 base from J, with 11 bases between.

The J gene is TRBJ1-1, the V gene TRBV7-3; 8 bases line up with TRBD1. Germline values: CDR1 SGHTA, CDR2 FQGTGA. This CDR3 region has 14 residues. Losses at the gene ends were 5 bases for V and 5 bases for J; bases not matched to a gene: 7. In DNA, the CDR3 is TGTGCCAGCAGCCTCGGAGGACAGGGTACTGAAGCTTTCTTT. Protein product: CASSLGGQGTEAFF.

In this sample, this clone turned up a few times. The rearrangement links TRBV14 to TRBJ2-1, with D possibly called TRBD1 or TRBD2 (5 bases each). The germline CDR1 and CDR2 sequences are SGHDN and FVKESK. V was cut by 2 bases and J by 3 bases, with 8 bases left in between. CDR3 length: 14 amino acids. The DNA of the CDR3 is TGTGCCAGCAGCCAACGAGGGGTCTACAATGAGCAGTTCTTC. This codes for CASSQRGVYNEQFF. The entire variable domain, with the rest obtained from reference TRBV14 and TRBJ2-1, is as follows: EAGVTQFPSHSVIEKGQTVTLRCDPISGHDNLYWYRRVMGKEIKFLLHFVKESKQDESGMPNNRFLAERTGGTYSTLKVQPAELEDSGVYFCASSQRGVYNEQFFGPGTRLTVL.

CDR3 residues: CAISDTANSPLHF. Written as DNA, the CDR3 is TGTGCCATCAGTGATACAGCTAATTCACCCCTCCACTTT. The V gene is TRBV10-3, the J gene TRBJ1-6; D is uncertain. The CDR3 is made up of 13 amino acids. Germline V gives CDR1 ENHRY, CDR2 SYGVKD. The ends were cut back, 3 bases at V and 6 bases at J, with 6 bases in the middle.

The chain employs TRBV7-3 and TRBJ2-1, with 11 bases identical to TRBD2. Germline CDR1 and CDR2: SGHTA and FQGTGA. The CDR3 is 15 residues long. Trimming cost V 4 bases and J 8 bases; bases outside gene matches: 7. CDR3 protein: CASSSLAGGRDEQFF. The DNA of the CDR3 is TGTGCCAGCAGCTCTTTAGCGGGGGGGCGCGATGAGCAGTTCTTC.

The rearrangement joins TRBV11-2 to TRBJ2-2, with 9 bases lining up with TRBD2. The CDR3 is 17 residues long. V dropped 5 bases and J dropped 6; count of bases not matched to a gene: 13. Germline V gene data show CDR1 as SGHAT and CDR2 as FQNNGV. The CDR3 bases are TGTGCCAGCAGCCTATCTAGCGGGGCCCTTCTTGCCGGGGAGCTGTTTTTT. Protein sequence: CASSLSSGALLAGELFF.

The chain uses TRBV7-8 and TRBJ2-3, with 8 bases matching TRBD2. CDR1 and CDR2 (germline): SGHVS, FQNEAQ. CDR3 size: 15 residues. J lost 3 bases, V lost 1 base, and 3 bases had no gene match. The CDR3 DNA follows: TGTGCCAGCAGCTTAGGACGGGGGGGAACAGATACGCAGTATTTT. Residues: CASSLGRGGTDTQYF.

The gene calls are TRBV9 and TRBJ1-2, with 7 bases identical to TRBD1. V lost 2 bases, J lost 4 bases, and 8 bases stayed unmatched. Germline V gives CDR1 SGDLS, CDR2 YYNGEE. The CDR3 covers 15 residues. The CDR3 protein is CASSVTGQIAYGYTF. The CDR3 nucleotides read TGTGCCAGCAGCGTGACAGGGCAAATCGCCTATGGCTACACCTTC.

The rearrangement links TRBV5-4 to TRBJ1-1; D not resolved. CDR3 length: 14 residues. CDR1 is SGHNT, CDR2 YYREEE, per germline (reference sequence). The V end was cut by 0 bases, the J end by 2 bases, with 8 bases between. The CDR3 sequence is CASSLDALNTEAFF. As DNA, the CDR3 is TGTGCCAGCAGCTTGGACGCCTTAAACACTGAAGCTTTCTTT.

The J gene is TRBJ2-3, the V gene TRBV5-1, with 7 bases fitting TRBD1. The CDR3 totals 14 residues. Germline V CDR1 and CDR2: SGHRS, YFSETQ. V shed 6 bases and J 0 bases; nucleotides not matched to a gene: 4. CDR3 sequence: CASKGTASTDTQYF. For the CDR3, the DNA is TGCGCCAGCAAGGGGACAGCTAGCACAGATACGCAGTATTTT.

This clone was detected only once. The chain combines TRBV4-1 with TRBJ2-3, with D tentatively TRBD1 or TRBD2 (5 bases each). CDR3 length: 16 amino acids. Germline CDR1 and CDR2: MGHRA and YSYEKL. Trimming cost V 3 bases and J 5 bases, with 18 bases left between them. The CDR3 here is CASSQGLGPGEDTQYF. In DNA, the CDR3 is TGCGCCAGCAGCCAGGGATTGGGGCCCGGGGAAGATACGCAGTATTTT.

This clone was observed a few times. The chain recombines TRBV5-4 with TRBJ2-5, with 9 nucleotides matching TRBD2. Germline V gives CDR1 SGHNT, CDR2 YYREEE (reference sequence). V lost 4 bases and J lost 5; bases outside the gene matches: 9. This CDR3 is 15 amino acids long. The CDR3 DNA follows: TGTGCCAGCAGCATACGGACTAGCGCTGCGGAGACCCAGTACTTC. This sequence encodes CASSIRTSAAETQYF.

Of note for this clone: This likely reflects a read error, since a far larger clone is one base away. V usage is TRBV5-6 and J usage is TRBJ1-1; tentative D call: TRBD1 (5 bases). The CDR3 consists of 15 residues. The germline V gene encodes CDR1 SGHDT and CDR2 YYEEEE. V was shortened by 3 bases and J by 5 bases, with 17 bases between the two germline ends. The CDR3 loop reads CASSSPAGGRTEAFF. DNA of the CDR3: TGTGCCAGCAGCTCCCCGGCTGGGGGTAGGACTGAAGCTTTCTTT.